This T cell receptor (beta chain) was documented in a study of OX40 agonist ivuxolimab in advanced cancers. Whole-study context: Patients were treated with ivuxolimab, an agonistic anti-OX40 (CD134) antibody. Ivuxolimab doses were 0.01, 0.1, 0.3, 1.5, 3 or 10 mg/kg every 2 weeks.

Here immunoSEQ multiplex PCR was the method, and the copy in TCRdb shows in-frame clones only, minus some. The table shows tens of thousands of clones, with about nine tenths occurring only once. The CDR3 has 11 amino acids. The V end lost 6 bases, the J end lost 6 bases, and 11 bases lay between the germline ends. Per the germline V gene, CDR1 is DFQATT and CDR2 is SNEGSKA (reference sequence). The sequence derives from an adult with an advanced solid tumor such as melanoma, head and neck, liver or kidney cancer. This chain links TRBV20-1 with TRBJ1-1, with D unclear. The specimen was CD4+ or CD8+ T cells sorted from blood, collected in a trial of the OX40 agonist ivuxolimab. In DNA, the CDR3 is TGCAGTGCCACTCGAGGTGCTGAAGCTTTCTTT. This gives the protein CSATRGAEAFF.